This T cell receptor (beta chain) was identified in a study of OX40 agonist ivuxolimab in advanced cancers. Study background: The drug used for patients, ivuxolimab, was an agonistic anti-OX40 (CD134) antibody. Patients treated during dose escalation were battling hepatocellular carcinoma, melanoma, renal cell or head and neck cancer. Partial responses were achieved by three patients, one with hepatocellular carcinoma and two with cutaneous melanoma.

Blood samples were obtained at baseline, cycle 4 day 1, and cycle 7 day 1. This CDR3 has 15 residues. The germline gives CDR1 SGHRS, CDR2 YFSETQ. The V segment lost 6 bases and the J segment 0 bases; nucleotides outside the gene matches: 6. Sequencing used immunoSEQ multiplex PCR; TCRdb keeps in-frame clones, though not all of them. The table has about 64,000 clones, about four fifths seen once. The receptor was derived from an adult with an advanced solid tumor such as melanoma, head and neck, liver or kidney cancer. The chain carries TRBV5-1 and TRBJ2-1; TRBD1 aligns across 7 bases. Sequenced material: CD4+ or CD8+ T cells sorted from blood, taken in a trial of the OX40 agonist ivuxolimab. CDR3 DNA sequence: TGCGCCAGCACCCCGGACAGGATCTCCTACAATGAGCAGTTCTTC. Translating gives CASTPDRISYNEQFF.